Listed here are 20 T cell receptor beta chains from one sample, sequenced in a study of T cells in localized non-small cell lung cancer. TCRdb's copy holds only in-frame clones and misses some; the assay was immunoSEQ multiplex PCR. Of about 18,000 clones in the sample, 91% are singletons; the top ten hold approximately 2.5%. This material consisted of peripheral blood, taken before any cancer treatment. The receptors were sampled from a woman between 40 and 69 years old with stage I lung adenocarcinoma.

The chain is built from TRBV5-4 and TRBJ1-1; D call uncertain. V lost 0 bases and J 0 bases, leaving 6 bases between the germline ends. Germline V gene sequence: CDR1 SGHNT, CDR2 YYREEE (reference sequence). CDR3 length equals 14 residues. The CDR3 region is CASSLVAVNTEAFF. CDR3 in DNA: TGTGCCAGCAGCTTGGTGGCGGTGAACACTGAAGCTTTCTTT.

This chain links TRBV11-3 with TRBJ1-1; 7 bases agree with TRBD1. The CDR3 runs to 13 residues. Germline trimming cut 5 bases from V and 4 bases from J; bases unmatched to any gene: 4. Germline-derived CDR1 and CDR2 are SGHNT and YENEEA. In DNA form, the CDR3 reads TGTGCCAGCAGCGTACAGGGGAGCACTGAAGCTTTCTTT. Amino acids: CASSVQGSTEAFF.

The J gene is TRBJ2-7, the V gene TRBV10-2, with D maybe TRBD1 (5 bases). V was trimmed by 7 bases and J by 2 bases, leaving 12 bases between them. There are 13 residues in the CDR3. The germline V gene has CDR1 WSHSY and CDR2 SAAADI. The CDR3 spells CASTEGRAYEQYF. The CDR3 DNA sequence: TGCGCCAGCACCGAAGGCAGGGCCTACGAGCAGTACTTC.

This chain uses TRBV19 with TRBJ1-1; weak D call: TRBD1 (5 bases). The CDR3 is 13 residues long. V was pared by 3 bases and J by 6 bases, with 11 bases between. CDR1 and CDR2 (germline): LNHDA, SQIVND (reference sequence). The CDR3 region is CASSMRGGAEAFF. The DNA of the CDR3 is TGTGCCAGTAGTATGCGGGGGGGAGCTGAAGCTTTCTTT.

This chain connects TRBV2 to TRBJ1-2, with unresolved D. The CDR3 contains 14 residues. V shed 1 base and J shed 0 bases, with 6 bases lying between them. The V gene's germline CDR1 is SNHLY and CDR2 FYNNEI. CDR3 residues: CASSEVSANYGYTF. Here the CDR3 DNA reads TGTGCCAGCAGTGAAGTATCAGCTAACTATGGCTACACCTTC.

This chain joins TRBV18 and TRBJ2-7, with a possible D match to TRBD1 (5 bases). Trimming pared 2 bases from V and 6 bases from J, leaving 14 bases between. Germline V lookup: CDR1 KGHSH, CDR2 LQKENI. This CDR3 is built from 14 residues. The CDR3 sequence is CASSPGQTASEQYF. The CDR3 DNA is TGTGCCAGCTCACCAGGACAAACGGCTAGCGAGCAGTACTTC.

This chain connects TRBV29-1 to TRBJ2-1; D remains unclear. The V and J ends lost 3 bases and 3 bases respectively, with 6 bases between them. This CDR3 is 12 amino acids long. Per the germline V gene, CDR1 is SQVTM and CDR2 is ANQGSEA. The CDR3 DNA reads as TGCAGCGTTGAGTACAGCTACAATGAGCAGTTCTTC. Translation gives CSVEYSYNEQFF.

The V call is TRBV28, the J call TRBJ1-3; D may be TRBD1 (6 bases). Trimming took 2 bases from V and 4 from J, leaving 15 bases between them. The CDR3 is 16 residues long. Germline V gives CDR1 MDHEN, CDR2 SYDVKM. CDR3 in DNA: TGTGCCAGCAGTTTAGGGGGGCGCTTAAACGGAAACACCATATATTTT. Its translation: CASSLGGRLNGNTIYF.

This chain connects TRBV5-5 to TRBJ2-1, with 10 bases that match TRBD1. The V and J ends lost 8 bases and 5 bases, in that order; junction bases with no gene match: 13. The germline gives CDR1 SGHKS, CDR2 YYEKEE (reference sequence). CDR3 length: 16 residues. CDR3 protein: CASQAWAGQGNNEQFF. The CDR3 region has the DNA TGTGCCAGTCAAGCTTGGGCGGGACAGGGGAACAATGAGCAGTTCTTC.

V and J are TRBV18 and TRBJ1-4; no definite D call. The CDR3 has 16 residues. The V gene's germline CDR1 is KGHSH and CDR2 LQKENI. The germline V and J ends were trimmed by 3 bases and 5 bases, with 16 bases remaining between them. Written as DNA, the CDR3 is TGTGCCAGCTCACCCAGAATGCTAGAAGGGAATGAAAAACTGTTTTTT. Amino acids: CASSPRMLEGNEKLFF. Filled out from reference TRBV18 and TRBJ1-4, the complete variable domain reads NAGVMQNPRHLVRRRGQEARLRCSPMKGHSHVYWYRQLPEEGLKFMVYLQKENIIDESGMPKERFSAEFPKEGPSILRIQQVVRGDSAAYFCASSPRMLEGNEKLFFGSGTQLSVL.

The chain recombines TRBV11-1 with TRBJ1-1; 8 positions agree with TRBD1. The CDR3 runs to 18 residues. CDR1 and CDR2 from the germline V gene are SGHAT and FQDESV (reference sequence). Trimming removed 6 bases from V and 0 bases from J; junction bases left unmatched: 15. The CDR3 region has the DNA TGTGCCAGCAGTACTGGTGGTGGGGACAGGAACATGAACACTGAAGCTTTCTTT. It encodes CASSTGGGDRNMNTEAFF.

The V call is TRBV25-1, the J call TRBJ2-7; possibly TRBD1 or TRBD2 for D (6 bases each). The ends were cut back, 1 base at V and 0 bases at J, with 16 bases in the middle. CDR1 MGHDK and CDR2 SYGVNS come from the germline V gene. The CDR3 totals 17 residues. The CDR3 DNA reads TGTGCCAGCAGTGAATCAGGTAGGGGGGACCGCTCCTACGAGCAGTACTTC. Amino acids: CASSESGRGDRSYEQYF.

The rearrangement joins TRBV28 to TRBJ2-3, with 12 bases fitting TRBD2. The CDR3 has 20 residues. The germline V gene encodes CDR1 MDHEN and CDR2 SYDVKM. The ends lost 4 bases at V and 4 bases at J; junction bases unmatched: 18. The CDR3 nucleotides read TGTGCCAGCAGTTCCCCAGGACTCATGCTAGCGGGAGGGCGGGCAGATACGCAGTATTTT. Translated, it gives CASSSPGLMLAGGRADTQYF.

The chain uses TRBV15 and TRBJ2-4, with 7 nucleotides matching TRBD2. Germline V gives CDR1 LNHNV, CDR2 YYDKDF (reference sequence). The junction had 11 bases not matched to a gene; V was cut back by 5 bases and J by 4 bases. CDR3 length equals 16 residues. The CDR3: CATSGSPAGDKNIQYF. The CDR3 nucleotides read TGTGCCACCAGCGGATCCCCGGCGGGGGATAAAAACATTCAGTACTTC.

This clone was seen once. The rearrangement joins TRBV29-1 to TRBJ2-3; possibly TRBD1 or TRBD2 for D (6 bases each). Trimming took off 4 bases at V and 0 bases at J, with 11 bases between the two ends. From germline, CDR1 is SQVTM and CDR2 ANQGSEA. The CDR3 is 14 residues long. The CDR3 loop is CSVVQGTSTDTQYF. CDR3 nucleotide sequence: TGCAGCGTTGTTCAGGGGACTAGCACAGATACGCAGTATTTT.

This chain uses TRBV6-1 with TRBJ1-5; tentative D call: TRBD1 (6 bases). This CDR3 has 16 amino acids. Germline loops: CDR1 MNHNS, CDR2 SASEGT. Trimming cost V 1 base and J 5 bases, with 15 bases left between them. This CDR3 reads CASSEEEGRGDQPQHF. The DNA of the CDR3 is TGTGCCAGCAGTGAAGAGGAGGGGAGGGGGGATCAGCCCCAGCATTTT.

CDR3 in DNA: TGTGCCAGCAGTTGGCGCCCCAGGGTTCAGCCCCAGCATTTT. It is translated as CASSWRPRVQPQHF. This chain links TRBV28 with TRBJ1-5, with D perhaps matching TRBD1 (5 bases). The V gene lost 4 bases and the J gene lost 6 bases, with 13 bases spanning the gap. The CDR3 consists of 14 residues. Germline loops: CDR1 MDHEN, CDR2 SYDVKM.

This clone was observed a single time. The chain has TRBV7-2 and TRBJ1-1, with unresolved D. Germline V gene lookup returns CDR1 SGHTA and CDR2 FQGNSA. The V end lost 4 bases, the J end lost 0 bases, and 9 bases lay between the germline ends. The CDR3 consists of 14 residues. The CDR3, as DNA: TGTGCCAGCAGCTCCGGAACGGTGAACACTGAAGCTTTCTTT. Amino acids: CASSSGTVNTEAFF.

This chain links TRBV18 with TRBJ1-6; TRBD1 is a possible D gene (6 bases). V lost 3 bases and J 5 bases, leaving 20 bases between the germline ends. The germline V gene has CDR1 KGHSH and CDR2 LQKENI. This CDR3 contains 18 residues. For the CDR3, the DNA is TGTGCCAGCTCACCTTGCGTCGACAGGTATAACGATAATTCACCCCTCCACTTT. Encoded protein: CASSPCVDRYNDNSPLHF. The entire variable domain, with the rest obtained from reference TRBV18 and TRBJ1-6, is as follows: NAGVMQNPRHLVRRRGQEARLRCSPMKGHSHVYWYRQLPEEGLKFMVYLQKENIIDESGMPKERFSAEFPKEGPSILRIQQVVRGDSAAYFCASSPCVDRYNDNSPLHFGNGTRLTVT.

The V and J genes are TRBV6-4 and TRBJ2-1, with 9 bases matching TRBD2. V shed 4 bases and J 7 bases; nucleotides not matched to a gene: 8. This CDR3 is built from 15 residues. CDR1 MRHNA and CDR2 SNTAGT come from the germline V gene. The CDR3: CASSGGLAGWNEQFF. CDR3 nucleotide sequence: TGTGCCAGCAGTGGCGGGCTAGCGGGATGGAATGAGCAGTTCTTC.